The 4 T cell receptor beta chains below were found in one sample sequenced in a study of cytomegalovirus exposure and HLA in healthy donors. 13 Jbeta primers and 60 Vbeta primers were used for the PCR. Assay: immunoSEQ multiplex PCR; the TCRdb copy retains only in-frame clones and omits some. The table records roughly 130,000 clones, around three quarters of them present only once. The source material was PBMCs. The receptors shown here come from a man aged 25-45 years in good health and CMV-seronegative.

The chain has TRBV5-1 and TRBJ2-7, with D possibly matching TRBD1 (6 bases). Trimming removed 5 bases from V and 3 bases from J, with 15 bases in between. CDR1 and CDR2 from the germline V gene are SGHRS and YFSETQ. The CDR3 totals 14 residues. This chain's CDR3 is CASSTVGAGYEQYF. The CDR3 DNA follows: TGCGCCAGCAGTACGGTGGGGGCGGGCTACGAGCAGTACTTC.

This sequence joins TRBV5-1 and TRBJ2-1; 8 bases agree with TRBD2. The CDR3 totals 17 residues. J was trimmed by 7 bases and V by 4 bases; bases with no gene match: 16. Germline loops: CDR1 SGHRS, CDR2 YFSETQ. CDR3 nucleotide sequence: TGCGCCAGCAGCCCGCCCCACCGGGAGGGAAGTGGGAATGAGCAGTTCTTC. Its protein is CASSPPHREGSGNEQFF.

This clone was recorded only once. The rearrangement links TRBV15 to TRBJ2-1; 9 bases are a match to TRBD2. V lost 4 bases to trimming and J lost 7 bases; unmatched junction nucleotides: 8. This CDR3 is built from 15 residues. Germline loops: CDR1 LNHNV, CDR2 YYDKDF (reference sequence). The CDR3 here is CATSIGAGGGNEQFF. As DNA, the CDR3 is TGTGCCACCAGCATTGGCGCGGGAGGGGGGAATGAGCAGTTCTTC.

The chain combines TRBV6-6 with TRBJ2-5, with D perhaps given as TRBD1 or TRBD2 (5 bases each). The J call may be mistaken, given a closer DNA end match to TRBJ2-7. The CDR3 contains 14 residues. Germline CDR1 reads MNHNY; CDR2 reads SVGAGI (reference sequence). The CDR3 reads CASSYGAGRNEQYF. The DNA for the CDR3 is TGTGCCAGCAGCTACGGGGCAGGCAGGAACGAGCAGTACTTC.